Below are 21 T cell receptor beta chains sequenced from a single sample in a study of glioma-infiltrating T cells after dendritic cell vaccination. Time point reported: after dendritic cell vaccination, including at tumor progression/relapse. Produced via immunoSEQ multiplex PCR; TCRdb's table is partial and in-frame only. The profile shows roughly 87,000 clones, under 85% of them singletons. Source: blood, taken after dendritic cell vaccination. The receptors shown here come from a human donor with glioblastoma.

V is TRBV14 and J is TRBJ1-2, with 9 bases that match TRBD1. The CDR3 sequence is 16 residues long. CDR1 is SGHDN and CDR2 is FVKESK in the germline V gene. V gave up 2 bases and J gave up 8 bases; unmatched junction bases: 12. The CDR3 DNA reads TGTGCCAGCAGCCAAAGGCTTGGACAGGGGAAGCAAGGCTACACCTTC. Protein sequence: CASSQRLGQGKQGYTF.

The chain uses TRBV5-4 and TRBJ2-3, with TRBD2 identical over 10 bases. Germline V gives CDR1 SGHNT, CDR2 YYREEE (reference sequence). The V and J ends lost 4 bases and 2 bases, in that order; junction bases with no gene match: 7. This CDR3 is 16 amino acids long. The CDR3 protein is CASSQRTSGITDTQYF. In DNA, the CDR3 is TGTGCCAGCAGCCAGAGGACTAGCGGTATCACAGATACGCAGTATTTT. The full variable domain, in which reference TRBV5-4 and TRBJ2-3 provide the parts outside the CDR3, is ETGVTQSPTHLIKTRGQQVTLRCSSQSGHNTVSWYQQALGQGPQFIFQYYREEENGRGNFPPRFSGLQFPNYSSELNVNALELDDSALYLCASSQRTSGITDTQYFGPGTRLTVL.

The rearrangement links TRBV30 to TRBJ1-1; possible D gene TRBD1, 5 bases. Germline assignment: CDR1 GTSNPN and CDR2 SVGIG (reference sequence). The V end lost 3 bases, the J end lost 8 bases, and 22 bases lay between the germline ends. The CDR3 sequence is 15 residues long. CDR3 sequence reads: CAWSVRQWGVGEAFF. Written as DNA, the CDR3 is TGTGCCTGGAGCGTCAGACAGTGGGGTGTTGGGGAAGCTTTCTTT. The complete variable domain, with remaining parts taken from reference TRBV30 and TRBJ1-1, reads SQTIHQWPATLVQPVGSPLSLECTVEGTSNPNLYWYRQAAGRGLQLLFYSVGIGQISSEVPQNLSASRPQDRQFILSSKKLLLSDSGFYLCAWSVRQWGVGEAFFGQGTRLTVV.

This clone came up a few times. This chain joins TRBV15 and TRBJ1-4, with 8 positions matching TRBD1. The germline CDR1 and CDR2 sequences are LNHNV and YYDKDF (reference sequence). The length of the CDR3 is 15 residues. Trimming at V came to 2 bases and at J to 8 bases, leaving 7 bases not matched to a gene. In nucleotides, the CDR3 is TGTGCCACCAGCAGACCCACAGGGGGTTTCGAAAAACTGTTTTTT. Translated: CATSRPTGGFEKLFF.

The chain couples TRBV11-2 to TRBJ2-7; TRBD1 matches at 7 bases. CDR1 and CDR2 (germline): SGHAT, FQNNGV. This CDR3 is built from 13 residues. V lost 1 base, J lost 4 bases, and 1 base stayed unmatched. CDR3 in amino acids: CASSLVQGYEQYF. The CDR3 nucleotides are TGTGCCAGCAGCTTAGTACAGGGGTACGAGCAGTACTTC.

The rearrangement uses TRBV4-2 and TRBJ1-6, with 8 bases aligning to TRBD1. With 0 bases clipped from V and 2 bases from J, the junction kept 6 bases outside the gene matches. Germline CDR1 reads LGHNA; CDR2 reads YNFKEQ. The CDR3 spans 18 residues. CDR3 sequence reads: CASSQDHQGATYNSPLHF. In DNA form, the CDR3 reads TGTGCCAGCAGCCAAGATCACCAGGGGGCAACCTATAATTCACCCCTCCACTTT.

V gene TRBV27 combines with J gene TRBJ2-7; D unresolved. The V end was cut by 3 bases, the J end by 0 bases, with 6 bases between. CDR1 MNHEY and CDR2 SMNVEV come from the germline V gene (reference sequence). The CDR3 totals 13 residues. Here the CDR3 DNA reads TGTGCCAGCAGTTTCAGACTCTCCTACGAGCAGTACTTC. This translates into CASSFRLSYEQYF.

The rearrangement links TRBV11-2 to TRBJ2-7, with D uncertain. The V end lost 3 bases, the J end lost 5 bases, and 11 bases lay between the germline ends. Germline V CDR1 and CDR2: SGHAT, FQNNGV. The CDR3 has 13 amino acids. Here the CDR3 DNA reads TGTGCCAGCAGCTTCGACCTAGTAGACGAGCAGTACTTC. It codes for CASSFDLVDEQYF.

The rearrangement links TRBV7-2 to TRBJ1-5; 8 nucleotides align to TRBD1. CDR3 length: 15 amino acids. Unmatched junction bases numbered 6, after V lost 2 bases and J lost 6 bases. Germline loops: CDR1 SGHTA, CDR2 FQGNSA. The CDR3 is CASSLYGQGGQPQHF. CDR3 nucleotides: TGTGCCAGCAGCTTATACGGACAGGGTGGTCAGCCCCAGCATTTT.

CDR3 amino acids: CASSPGGGVSNQPQHF. CDR3 bases: TGCGCCAGCAGCCCAGGTGGAGGGGTTAGCAATCAGCCCCAGCATTTT. The chain uses TRBV4-1 and TRBJ1-5; the D gene is possibly TRBD1 (5 bases). V was shortened by 4 bases and J by 0 bases, with 13 bases between the two germline ends. This CDR3 comprises 16 residues. From germline, CDR1 is MGHRA and CDR2 YSYEKL.

This clone was detected a few times. The sample contains more than one DNA sequence encoding this CDR3. The chain uses TRBV5-1 and TRBJ1-1, with D unresolved. There are 14 residues in the CDR3. Germline-derived CDR1 and CDR2 are SGHRS and YFSETQ. With 0 bases removed from V and 2 bases from J, the gap between germline ends came to 8 bases. The CDR3 sequence is CASSLAQENTEAFF. The DNA for the CDR3 is TGCGCCAGCAGCTTGGCCCAGGAAAACACTGAAGCTTTCTTT.

The chain links TRBV5-1 to TRBJ1-2; TRBD1 is a possible D gene (6 bases). The V end lost 0 bases, the J end lost 5 bases, and 14 bases lay between the germline ends. Germline CDR1 is SGHRS and CDR2 is YFSETQ. The CDR3 contains 15 residues. Here the CDR3 DNA reads TGCGCCAGCAGCTTGGCGCAGGGGCAGAATTATGGCTACACCTTC. Encoded protein: CASSLAQGQNYGYTF. Looking up the rest from reference TRBV5-1 and TRBJ1-2 gives the full variable domain: KAGVTQTPRYLIKTRGQQVTLSCSPISGHRSVSWYQQTPGQGLQFLFEYFSETQRNKGNFPGRFSGRQFSNSRSEMNVSTLELGDSALYLCASSLAQGQNYGYTFGSGTRLTVV.

This clone was counted once. The chain carries TRBV7-8 and TRBJ1-1; 10 bases map to TRBD1. Germline assignment: CDR1 SGHVS and CDR2 FQNEAQ. The CDR3 loop spans 16 amino acids. The V gene end was trimmed by 5 bases and the J gene end by 1 base; junction bases not matched to a gene: 7. The CDR3 reads CASSAGTGEANTEAFF. The CDR3, as DNA: TGTGCCAGCAGCGCAGGGACAGGGGAGGCGAACACTGAAGCTTTCTTT.

The rearrangement uses TRBV7-3 and TRBJ1-3; tentative D call: TRBD1 (5 bases). V shed 2 bases and J shed 0 bases, with 11 bases lying between them. In germline, CDR1 is SGHTA, CDR2 FQGTGA. The CDR3 spans 16 residues. CDR3 nucleotide sequence: TGTGCCAGCAGCTTATCAGGGCCTAGCTCTGGAAACACCATATATTTT. Protein sequence: CASSLSGPSSGNTIYF. Variable domain in full (rest from reference TRBV7-3 and TRBJ1-3): GAGVSQTPSNKVTEKGKYVELRCDPISGHTALYWYRQSLGQGPEFLIYFQGTGAADDSGLPNDRFFAVRPEGSVSTLKIQRTERGDSAVYLCASSLSGPSSGNTIYFGEGSWLTVV.

The chain combines TRBV2 with TRBJ1-5, with TRBD1 matching over 9 bases. V shed 4 bases and J 3 bases; nucleotides not matched to a gene: 4. Germline lookup yields CDR1 SNHLY and CDR2 FYNNEI. The CDR3 is made up of 15 amino acids. CDR3 bases: TGTGCCAGCAGTGCTGGGACAGGGATCAATCAGCCCCAGCATTTT. Amino acids: CASSAGTGINQPQHF.

V gene TRBV19 combines with J gene TRBJ2-7; TRBD1 agrees at 8 bases. Unmatched junction bases numbered 14, after V lost 5 bases and J lost 5 bases. Germline V CDR1 and CDR2: LNHDA, SQIVND (reference sequence). This CDR3 region has 16 residues. CDR3 sequence (DNA): TGTGCCAGTAGTCCACGAGACAGGGGACGCAGCGACGAGCAGTACTTC. Amino acid sequence: CASSPRDRGRSDEQYF.

The chain joins TRBV5-1 to TRBJ2-3, with TRBD2 identical over 9 bases. This CDR3 spans 16 amino acids. The V gene end was trimmed by 1 base and the J gene end by 3 bases; junction bases not matched to a gene: 6. CDR1 is SGHRS and CDR2 is YFSETQ in the germline V gene. The CDR3 nucleotides are TGCGCCAGCAGCTTGATAGCGGGGGTGCGAACAGATACGCAGTATTTT. Residues: CASSLIAGVRTDTQYF.

The chain combines TRBV11-2 with TRBJ1-1; 7 bases map to TRBD1. The CDR3 runs 13 residues. Trimming took 6 bases from V and 3 from J; bases not matched to a gene: 4. Germline V gene sequence: CDR1 SGHAT, CDR2 FQNNGV. CDR3 nucleotide sequence: TGTGCCAGCAGATACAGGGGAGACACTGAAGCTTTCTTT. This sequence encodes CASRYRGDTEAFF. The full variable domain, rest sourced from reference TRBV11-2 and TRBJ1-1, is EAGVAQSPRYKIIEKRQSVAFWCNPISGHATLYWYQQILGQGPKLLIQFQNNGVVDDSQLPKDRFSAERLKGVDSTLKIQPAKLEDSAVYLCASRYRGDTEAFFGQGTRLTVV.

The chain carries TRBV5-4 and TRBJ2-5; 7 bases are shared with TRBD2. V dropped 3 bases and J dropped 1; count of bases not matched to a gene: 3. This CDR3 is built from 14 residues. Germline CDR1 SGHNT, CDR2 YYREEE (reference sequence). CDR3: CASSWGGSQETQYF. In nucleotides, the CDR3 is TGTGCCAGCAGCTGGGGGGGTAGCCAAGAGACCCAGTACTTC.

V is TRBV11-2 and J is TRBJ2-7, with TRBD1 identical over 8 bases. CDR3 length: 14 residues. Germline lookup yields CDR1 SGHAT and CDR2 FQNNGV. The V and J ends lost 7 bases and 0 bases, in that order; junction bases with no gene match: 5. The CDR3 region has the DNA TGTGCCAGCACCCGGGACAGGCCCTCCTACGAGCAGTACTTC. This translates into CASTRDRPSYEQYF.

J is TRBJ1-4 and V is TRBV13, with D perhaps TRBD1 (5 bases). CDR1 and CDR2 from the germline V gene are PRHDT and FYEKMQ (reference sequence). The V gene lost 3 bases and the J gene lost 2 bases, with 10 bases spanning the gap. CDR3 length: 15 residues. The CDR3 DNA reads as TGTGCCAGCAGCTTGTCCCCAGGGACTAATGAAAAACTGTTTTTT. This encodes CASSLSPGTNEKLFF.